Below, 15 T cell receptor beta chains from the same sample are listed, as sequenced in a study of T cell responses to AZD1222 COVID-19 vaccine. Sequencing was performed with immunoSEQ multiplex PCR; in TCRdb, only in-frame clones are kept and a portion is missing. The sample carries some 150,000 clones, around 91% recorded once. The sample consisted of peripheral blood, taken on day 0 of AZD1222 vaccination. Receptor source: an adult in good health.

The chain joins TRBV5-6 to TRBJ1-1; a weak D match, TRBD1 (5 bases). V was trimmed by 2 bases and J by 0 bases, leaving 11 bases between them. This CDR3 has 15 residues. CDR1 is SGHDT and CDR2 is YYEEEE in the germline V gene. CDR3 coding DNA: TGTGCCAGCAGCTTATTGGGACTGATGAACACTGAAGCTTTCTTT. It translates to CASSLLGLMNTEAFF.

CDR3 sequence (DNA): TGCAGCGTTCGAATAGGAACTGAAGCTTTCTTT. Amino acids: CSVRIGTEAFF. The chain has TRBV29-1 and TRBJ1-1; no clear D gene. The CDR3 has 11 residues. V shed 5 bases and J shed 5 bases, with 9 bases lying between them. The germline gives CDR1 SQVTM, CDR2 ANQGSEA.

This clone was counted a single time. CDR3 DNA sequence: TGTGCCAGCTCACCTCAACGGGACGCCTACTATGGCTACACCTTC. This translates into CASSPQRDAYYGYTF. The rearrangement links TRBV18 to TRBJ1-2, with a possible D match to TRBD1 (5 bases). The CDR3 consists of 15 residues. V was shortened by 3 bases and J by 3 bases, with 14 bases between the two germline ends. Germline V gene lookup returns CDR1 KGHSH and CDR2 LQKENI.

The CDR3 protein is CSVGISRDSPLHF. The CDR3 nucleotides are TGCAGCGTTGGTATCTCCCGGGATTCACCCCTCCACTTT. The chain has TRBV29-1 and TRBJ1-6; D remains ambiguous. Germline V lookup: CDR1 SQVTM, CDR2 ANQGSEA. This CDR3 is 13 amino acids long. Trimming left V 4 bases short and J 8 bases short, with 12 bases between. Looking up the rest from reference TRBV29-1 and TRBJ1-6 gives the full variable domain: SAVISQKPSRDICQRGTSLTIQCQVDSQVTMMFWYRQQPGQSLTLIATANQGSEATYESGFVIDKFPISRPNLTFSTLTVSNMSPEDSSIYLCSVGISRDSPLHFGNGTRLTVT.

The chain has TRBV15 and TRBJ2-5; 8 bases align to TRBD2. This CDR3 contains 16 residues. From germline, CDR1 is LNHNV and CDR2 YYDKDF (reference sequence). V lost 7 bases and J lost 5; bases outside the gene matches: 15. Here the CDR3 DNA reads TGTGCCACCACCCCCCGGGCTAGCGGGCTATGGGAGACCCAGTACTTC. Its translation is CATTPRASGLWETQYF.

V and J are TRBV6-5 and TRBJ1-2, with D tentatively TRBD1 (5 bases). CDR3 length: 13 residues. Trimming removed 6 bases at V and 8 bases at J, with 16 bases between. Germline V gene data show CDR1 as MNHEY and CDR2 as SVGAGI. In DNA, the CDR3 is TGTGCCAGCAGGCGGGACTTCCAGGGCGGCTACACCTTC. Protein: CASRRDFQGGYTF.

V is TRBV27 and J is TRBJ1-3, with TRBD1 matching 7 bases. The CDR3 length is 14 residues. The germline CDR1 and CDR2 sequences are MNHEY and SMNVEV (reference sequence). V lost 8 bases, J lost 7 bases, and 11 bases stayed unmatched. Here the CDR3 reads CASGSDRVSNTIYF. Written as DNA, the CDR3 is TGTGCCAGCGGATCAGACAGGGTCAGCAACACCATATATTTT.

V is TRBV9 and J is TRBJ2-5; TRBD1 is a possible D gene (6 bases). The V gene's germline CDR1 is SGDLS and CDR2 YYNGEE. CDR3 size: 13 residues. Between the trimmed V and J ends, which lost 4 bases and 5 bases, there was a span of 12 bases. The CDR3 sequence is CASSPDRWETQYF. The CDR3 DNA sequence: TGTGCCAGCAGCCCCGACAGGTGGGAGACCCAGTACTTC.

The CDR3 coding sequence is TGTGCTAGCGCTGACAATTACGGGGAGCTGTTTTTT. Translation: CASADNYGELFF. The chain uses TRBV7-7 and TRBJ2-2, with a tentative D call TRBD2 (5 bases). The CDR3 runs 12 residues. Germline V gene lookup returns CDR1 SSHAT and CDR2 FNYEAQ (reference sequence).

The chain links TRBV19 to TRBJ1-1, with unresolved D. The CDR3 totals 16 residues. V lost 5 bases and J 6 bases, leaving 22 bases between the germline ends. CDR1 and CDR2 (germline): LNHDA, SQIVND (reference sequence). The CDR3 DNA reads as TGTGCCAGTAGTCCATTCTCGGGCCAGACGTGGCCTGAAGCTTTCTTT. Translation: CASSPFSGQTWPEAFF. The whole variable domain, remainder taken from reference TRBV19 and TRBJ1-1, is DGGITQSPKYLFRKEGQNVTLSCEQNLNHDAMYWYRQDPGQGLRLIYYSQIVNDFQKGDIAEGYSVSREKKESFPLTVTSAQKNPTAFYLCASSPFSGQTWPEAFFGQGTRLTVV.

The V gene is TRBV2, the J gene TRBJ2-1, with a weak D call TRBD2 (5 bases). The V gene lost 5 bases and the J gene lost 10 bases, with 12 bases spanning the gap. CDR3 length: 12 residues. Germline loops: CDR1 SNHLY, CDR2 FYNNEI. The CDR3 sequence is CASSRIPGEQFF. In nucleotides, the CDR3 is TGTGCCAGCAGTCGGATCCCGGGGGAGCAGTTCTTC.

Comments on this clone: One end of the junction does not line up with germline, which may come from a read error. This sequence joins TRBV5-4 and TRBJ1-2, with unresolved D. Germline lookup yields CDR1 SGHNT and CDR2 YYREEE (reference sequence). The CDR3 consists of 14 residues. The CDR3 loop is CASKAQFQQLPHTF. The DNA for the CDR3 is TGTGCGAGCAAGGCACAGTTCCAGCAGCTTCCCCACACCTTC.

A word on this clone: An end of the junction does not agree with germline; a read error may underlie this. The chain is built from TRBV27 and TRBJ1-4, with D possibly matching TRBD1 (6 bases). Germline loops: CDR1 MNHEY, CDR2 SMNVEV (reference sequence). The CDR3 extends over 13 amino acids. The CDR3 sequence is CASSLAGVRSQVF. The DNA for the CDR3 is TGTGCCAGCAGTTTAGCAGGGGTTCGTTCCCAAGTTTTT.

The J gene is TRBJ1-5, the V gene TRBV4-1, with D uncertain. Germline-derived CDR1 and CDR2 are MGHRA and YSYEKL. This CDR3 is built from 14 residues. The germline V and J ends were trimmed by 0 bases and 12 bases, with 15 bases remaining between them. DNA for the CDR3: TGCGCCAGCAGCCAAGATTTTTCGGTTTGGTTCCAGCATTTT. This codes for CASSQDFSVWFQHF.

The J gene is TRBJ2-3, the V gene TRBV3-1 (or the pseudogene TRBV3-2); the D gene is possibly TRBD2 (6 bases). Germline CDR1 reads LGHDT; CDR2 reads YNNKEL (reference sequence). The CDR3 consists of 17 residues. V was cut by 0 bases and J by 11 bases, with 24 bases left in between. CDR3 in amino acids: CASSQDLGSLAGRGQYF. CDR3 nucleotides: TGTGCCAGCAGCCAAGATCTCGGGAGCCTAGCTGGGCGTGGGCAGTATTTT.